The following is a TCR beta chain sequence with its context. Its cognate antigen has yet to be identified. The record has no base qualities; no much larger clone is one base away. The data were obtained in a study of blood T cells in healthy people across ages (dated by TCRdb to about 2015). For context, the study as a whole: Template switching captured roughly one uniquely barcoded TCR beta cDNA molecule per two T cells in model experiments. To track age-related changes in TCR beta repertoire diversity, the study relied on deep sequencing normalized with unique cDNA molecular identifiers. Donors were grouped into four age groups: young (average approximately 16 years), middle-aged (roughly 37), aged (around 60) and long-lived (about 82). To avoid experimental bias, donors of different ages were randomly spread across the sequencing lanes. For two donors (one aged 18 to 29 and one aged 80 or older), the study analyzed two additional independent replicas of 1 million unique cDNA reads from the same blood draw.

Donors were a few dozen systemically healthy Caucasian individuals from Russia aged roughly 6 to 90 years. Ten milliliters of peripheral blood were drawn from each donor into EDTA-treated Vacutainer tubes. PBMCs were isolated by Ficoll-Paque density-gradient centrifugation, with at least 7 million obtained per sample. Trizol reagent was used to extract total RNA from PBMCs, with at least 5.5 micrograms per sample. The percentages of naive CD45RAhigh/CD27high T cells were determined by flow cytometry on a PBMC aliquot from every donor. Counted from cysteine to phenylalanine, this CDR3 has 17 amino acids. Only the CDR3 DNA is retained, 51 bases long and in frame from the first base. CDR1 is given as DFQATT and CDR2 as SNEGSKA, both from the germline V gene (reference sequence). V is trimmed back by 3 bases and J by 1 base, and the junction contains 10 bases that no gene match accounts for. General conclusions and limits of the study: The CMV infection status of donors was not known, potentially confounding age-related changes in expanded clonotypes. Estimates of total diversity based on one million sequenced T cells were regarded as lower bounds and as underestimates. Because profiling used bulk unsorted PBMCs, naive and antigen-experienced compartments could not be compared conclusively. Compared with the aged group, the long-lived group had more naive CD4+ T cells, fewer expanded clones and increased TCR diversity, a pattern suggesting age selection. There was a strong correlation between observed TCR beta diversity and the percentage of naive T cells measured by flow cytometry. Observed TCR beta diversity per million T cells fell roughly linearly with age, and a significant reduction was already apparent by age around 36.

Library preparation was by 5' RACE. For sequencing, an Illumina HiSeq 2500 was employed. A second roughly 6 to 11 cycle PCR used a sample-barcoded 5' primer and a J-beta primer mix. A template-switch 5' adaptor carrying 12 random nucleotides introduced a unique molecular identifier onto each TCR beta cDNA molecule. Each sample yielded at least 3 million CDR3-containing paired-end reads. First-strand cDNA was synthesized from all RNA with the Mint cDNA synthesis kit, primed by a TRBC-specific oligonucleotide. After uracil-DNA glycosylase treatment, a first 18-cycle PCR used universal primers M1SS and BC2_uni_R on all cDNA. Regarding the original processing steps: Each sample was normalized by randomly selecting 1 million high-quality reads, each carrying a distinct molecular identifier. Instead of being binned into consensus sequences, reads with shared molecular identifiers were discarded. MiTCR, run with a Q25 quality threshold and the strictest error-elimination algorithm, handled CDR3 identification, clonotype clustering and error correction. A nonparametric unseen species model using Euler transformation provided a lower-bound estimate of total TCR beta diversity. TCRdb reprocessed the public reads (quality trimming at Q25 with fastp, clone calling with MiXCR) and kept in-frame beta chains. Identical CDR3 protein sequences are pooled into one entry, listed with their most common genes and DNA. These V and J calls derive from TCRdb rather than the authors' analysis. This sample has around 750,000 distinct CDR3 sequences in its table, and 40% to 65% of those were observed once. The ten top clones hold around 41% of the sample.

The sample consisted of blood. Here the chain combines TRBV20-1 and TRBJ1-1, and TRBD1 aligns with 11 junction nucleotides. The receptor's source is a man older than 75 in good health. The CDR3 reads as follows: CSASNGDRGRKNTEAFF. The DNA sequence follows: TGCAGTGCTAGTAATGGGGACAGGGGGAGGAAGAACACTGAAGCTTTCTTT.